Listed below are T cell receptor beta chains from one sample, sequenced in a study of shared clonotypes between healthy human individuals. Method: immunoSEQ multiplex PCR; TCRdb's copy keeps in-frame clones and lacks some. The table includes over a million clones, around three quarters detected once. The sequenced sample was memory CD4+ T cells from PBMCs. These receptors came from a man aged 18 to 29 in good health. Some clones in this sample may be carry-over from other donors' samples. Both conserved end residues are part of each CDR3. D genes are given only for firm matches. Rows give clone size only sometimes, using once, few, many, or a class for an expanded clone.

D gene	V gene	clone size	J gene	CDR3 DNA	CDR3 protein
-	TRBV28	-	TRBJ2-2	TGTGCCAGTCGGTGGGGGAACACCGGGGAGCTGTTTTTT	CASRWGNTGELFF
-	TRBV18	-	TRBJ2-2	TGTGCCAGCTCACGTAACAGGGTCCACGCGAACACCGGGGAGCTGTTTTTT	CASSRNRVHANTGELFF
TRBD2	TRBV5-6	-	TRBJ2-1	TGTGCCAGCAGCTTGGCCAGCGGGGAGACTTGGCTCAATGAGCAGTTCTTC	CASSLASGETWLNEQFF
TRBD2	TRBV4-1	-	TRBJ2-1	TGCGCCAGCAGCCGAACTACTAGCGGGAGCTCCTACAATGAGCAGTTCTTC	CASSRTTSGSSYNEQFF
TRBD1	TRBV6-1	-	TRBJ2-5	TGTGCCTCGCATCGGGACAGAACTGAAGAGACCCAGTACTTC	CASHRDRTEETQYF
TRBD1	TRBV2	-	TRBJ1-5	TGTGCCAGCAGTTCACAGGGGGCGCGGAATCAGCCCCAGCATTTT	CASSSQGARNQPQHF
-	TRBV5-1	-	TRBJ2-7	TGCGCCAGCAGCTTGGCTTCCGGTAGGGGTTCCTACGAGCAGTACTTC	CASSLASGRGSYEQYF
TRBD1	TRBV18	-	TRBJ1-5	TGTGCCAGCTCGCGGACAGGGGATAACAATCAGCCCCAGCATTTT	CASSRTGDNNQPQHF
TRBD2	TRBV7-9	-	TRBJ2-1	TGTGCCAGCAGCCTCCCACACCTAGCGGGAGGACGCAATGAGCAGTTCTTC	CASSLPHLAGGRNEQFF
TRBD1	TRBV5-1	once	TRBJ1-1	TGCGCCAGCAGGGTTCGGGACAGGGGGACTGAAGCTTTCTTT	CASRVRDRGTEAFF
TRBD2	TRBV6-6	-	TRBJ2-1	TGTGCCAGCAGTACGAGGACTAGCGGTAACAATGAGCAGTTCTTC	CASSTRTSGNNEQFF
-	TRBV4-1	-	TRBJ2-7	TGCGCCAGCAGCCAAGGTTGGAGGACACGGCAGTACTTC	CASSQGWRTRQYF
TRBD2	TRBV6-4	-	TRBJ2-7	TGTGCCTCCAGCCGGGAGGGAGGGTACGAGCAGTACTTC	CASSREGGYEQYF
TRBD1	TRBV19	-	TRBJ1-2	TGTGCCAGTAGTAGGGGACAGGGGTATGGCTACACCTTC	CASSRGQGYGYTF
-	TRBV5-6	-	TRBJ2-1	TGTGCCAGCAGCTTCTACCCCAACCATAGGCGCTCCTACAATGAGCAGTTCTTC	CASSFYPNHRRSYNEQFF
TRBD1	TRBV19	-	TRBJ1-5	TGTGCCAGTAGTATGGACAGGGGCAGCAATCAGCCCCAGCATTTT	CASSMDRGSNQPQHF
-	TRBV28	-	TRBJ2-7	TGTGCCAGCAGTTTAGTCGGAAACTCCTACGAGCAGTACTTC	CASSLVGNSYEQYF
-	TRBV10-3	few	TRBJ1-4	TGTGCCTCCCAGGACGGCCTATCCGAAAAACTGTTTTTT	CASQDGLSEKLFF
-	TRBV5-4	few	TRBJ1-1	TGTGCCAGCAGCTTGAGACCCCAGGCGAACACTGAAGCTTTCTTT	CASSLRPQANTEAFF
-	TRBV21-1	-	TRBJ2-7	TGTGCCAGCAGCACCGGGACAGGGAGTTACGAGCAGTACTTC	CASSTGTGSYEQYF
-	TRBV9	-	TRBJ1-3	TGTGCCAGCAGCCCGGGTCGAAGCTCTGGAAACACCATATATTTT	CASSPGRSSGNTIYF
-	TRBV7-8	few	TRBJ2-3	TGTGCCAGCGGAACCCGTCCCGCCGGGGATACGCAGTATTTT	CASGTRPAGDTQYF
-	TRBV7-8	-	TRBJ1-2	TGTGCCAGCAGCTTAGACGGCAGGGCATTATATGGCTACACCTTC	CASSLDGRALYGYTF
TRBD2	TRBV5-4	-	TRBJ2-3	TGTGCCAGCAGCATCAAGTCGGGACTAGCGATCACAGATACGCAGTATTTT	CASSIKSGLAITDTQYF
-	TRBV19	-	TRBJ1-1	TGTGCCAGTAGTATAGATCCGCAGGGGAAGAGGACTGAAGCTTTCTTT	CASSIDPQGKRTEAFF
TRBD1	TRBV18	-	TRBJ1-1	TGTGCCAGCTCACCATCGACAGGGATGAACACTGAAGCTTTCTTT	CASSPSTGMNTEAFF
TRBD1	TRBV4-1	-	TRBJ2-1	TGCGCCAGCAGCCAAGACGAAACCCCCGGGACAGAACAGTTCTTC	CASSQDETPGTEQFF
-	TRBV19	-	TRBJ2-7	TGTGCCAGTAGTATATTGGGGCTCCACGGCCTCTACGAGCAGTACTTC	CASSILGLHGLYEQYF
-	TRBV6-6	many	TRBJ1-1	TGTGCCAGCACTCCCACGAGGGGGGCGAACACTGAAGCTTTCTTT	CASTPTRGANTEAFF
-	TRBV7-9	-	TRBJ1-2	TGTGCCAGCAGCTTCTTTCTGGGAGGGTCCGTTGGCTACACCTTC	CASSFFLGGSVGYTF
-	TRBV2	-	TRBJ1-2	TGTGCCAGCAAGCGCCGGGGACGGGGGGATGGCTACACCTTC	CASKRRGRGDGYTF
TRBD2	TRBV5-1	-	TRBJ2-5	TGCGCCAGCAGCTTGGCCCCGACAGCGGGACAAGAGACCCAGTACTTC	CASSLAPTAGQETQYF
TRBD2	TRBV7-2	few	TRBJ2-7	TGTGCCAGCAGCCCACACGGACTAGGCGGGAGCTCCTACGAGCAGTACTTC	CASSPHGLGGSSYEQYF
-	TRBV6-5	-	TRBJ1-2	TGTGCCAGCAGTTACTCGTCACCTGCGGTCTATGGCTACACCTTC	CASSYSSPAVYGYTF
-	TRBV2	-	TRBJ2-4	TGTGCCAGCAGTTCACAGGGCTTCGCAAACATTCAGTACTTC	CASSSQGFANIQYF
TRBD2	TRBV11-2	-	TRBJ2-3	TGTGCCAGCAGCTTAGTCGTCGGTAGCGGGACCGATCATACGCAGTATTTT	CASSLVVGSGTDHTQYF
TRBD1	TRBV6-6	-	TRBJ1-5	TGTGCCAGCCGGACAGGGTTTGGCAATCAGCCCCAGCATTTT	CASRTGFGNQPQHF
-	TRBV19	-	TRBJ1-2	TGTGCCAGCCGGGAGGACTATGGCTACACCTTC	CASREDYGYTF
-	TRBV6-5	-	TRBJ1-2	TGTGCCAGCAGAACGGGGCAGGGAAGCTATGGCTACACCTTC	CASRTGQGSYGYTF
-	TRBV5-1	-	TRBJ2-5	TGCGCCAGCAGCTCACAAAAAACAGGGCTGGAGACCCAGTACTTC	CASSSQKTGLETQYF
TRBD1	TRBV7-3	-	TRBJ1-2	TGTGCCAGCAGCCCAGGACAGGGGAAGGGCTACACCTTC	CASSPGQGKGYTF
-	TRBV5-1	-	TRBJ2-1	TGCGCCAGCAGCTCCCGACCCAGTGGGGCGGGACTTTACAATGAGCAGTTCTTC	CASSSRPSGAGLYNEQFF
-	TRBV5-1	-	TRBJ2-7	TGCGCCAGCAGCTCTGGCGGGGGCACCTACGAGCAGTACTTC	CASSSGGGTYEQYF
-	TRBV4-3	few	TRBJ2-3	TGCGCCAGCAGCCAACAGGGGGATAGCGGGATCGGCACAGATACGCAGTATTTT	CASSQQGDSGIGTDTQYF
-	TRBV4-1	-	TRBJ2-1	TGCGCCAGCAGCCAACCACAGGCTTGGGGGGAGCAGTTCTTC	CASSQPQAWGEQFF
TRBD2	TRBV5-1	few	TRBJ2-3	TGCGCCAGCAGCTTGGCTCCGGGACTAGCGGGAGATAGAGATACGCAGTATTTT	CASSLAPGLAGDRDTQYF